The entry below gives a single T cell receptor (beta chain) sequence along with its context. Its antigen remains unknown. The investigators amplified TCR beta CDR3 regions from RNA transcripts. Primed by the HTBI set, a first-round RT-PCR was run on the TCR CDR3. Each CDR3 protein is one row after TCRdb ran MiXCR on the multiplex PCR reads. The data show approximately 560,000 distinct CDR3 sequences, just over 45% seen once. The source of the sample is a study of T cells in Graves' hyperthyroidism and ophthalmopathy. Exclusion criteria comprised uncontrolled infection, other autoimmune disease, pregnancy or lactation. The study's findings and limits: The model identified upcoming ophthalmopathy a median about six months ahead of onset. Blood also held most thyroid clonotypes expanded beyond 0.001.

CDR3 length: 14 residues. Germline V gene sequence: CDR1 SGHKS, CDR2 YYEKEE (reference sequence). V was clipped by 6 bases and J by 5 bases; unmatched bases: 10. The clonotype comes from a woman aged 18-29 years with Graves' hyperthyroidism. Sequencing was carried out using peripheral blood or thyroid tissue (not recorded which). The chain joins TRBV5-5 to TRBJ2-7; 8 positions agree with TRBD1. The CDR3 DNA follows: TGTGCCAGCACCACCGGGACAGGCCTAAACGAGCAGTACTTC. Translation gives CASTTGTGLNEQYF.